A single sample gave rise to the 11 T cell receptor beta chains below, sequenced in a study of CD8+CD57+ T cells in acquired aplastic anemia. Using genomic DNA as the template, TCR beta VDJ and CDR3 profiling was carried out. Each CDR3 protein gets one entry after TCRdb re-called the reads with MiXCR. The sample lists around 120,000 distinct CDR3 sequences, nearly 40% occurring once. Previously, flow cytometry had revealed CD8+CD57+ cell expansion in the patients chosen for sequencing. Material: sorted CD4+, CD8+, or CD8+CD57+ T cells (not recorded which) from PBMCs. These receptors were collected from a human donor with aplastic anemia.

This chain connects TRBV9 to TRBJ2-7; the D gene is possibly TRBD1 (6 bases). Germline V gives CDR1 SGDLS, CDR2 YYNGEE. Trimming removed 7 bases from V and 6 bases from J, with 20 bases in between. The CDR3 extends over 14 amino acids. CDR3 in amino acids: CASSSTGRGIEQYF. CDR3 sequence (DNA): TGTGCCAGCTCATCTACGGGCAGGGGCATCGAGCAGTACTTC.

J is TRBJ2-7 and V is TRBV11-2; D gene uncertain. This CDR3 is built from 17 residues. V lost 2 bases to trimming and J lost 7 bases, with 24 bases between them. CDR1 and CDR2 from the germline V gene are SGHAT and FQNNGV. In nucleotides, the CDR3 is TGTGCCAGCAGCTTAATGGCAAAGGGCCGTTCCGTCAGGGAGCAGTACTTC. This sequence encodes CASSLMAKGRSVREQYF.

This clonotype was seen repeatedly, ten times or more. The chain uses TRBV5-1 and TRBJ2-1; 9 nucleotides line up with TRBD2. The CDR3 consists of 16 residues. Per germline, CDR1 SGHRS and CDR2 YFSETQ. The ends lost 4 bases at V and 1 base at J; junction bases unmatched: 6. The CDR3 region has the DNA TGCGCCAGCAGCGTGAGCAGCGGGGGGTCCTACAATGAGCAGTTCTTC. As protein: CASSVSSGGSYNEQFF.

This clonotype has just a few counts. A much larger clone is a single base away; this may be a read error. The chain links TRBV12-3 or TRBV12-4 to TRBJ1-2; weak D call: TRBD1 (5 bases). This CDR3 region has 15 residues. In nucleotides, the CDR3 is TGTGCCGGCAGTTCAGGGCGTGGCGGGTCGGATGGCTACACCTTC. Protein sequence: CAGSSGRGGSDGYTF.

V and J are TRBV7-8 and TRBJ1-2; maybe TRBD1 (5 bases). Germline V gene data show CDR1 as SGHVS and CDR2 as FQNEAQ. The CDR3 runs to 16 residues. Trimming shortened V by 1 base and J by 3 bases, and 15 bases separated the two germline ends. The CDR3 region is CASSLEGRAPYYGYTF. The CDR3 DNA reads TGTGCCAGCAGCTTAGAAGGCAGGGCCCCTTACTATGGCTACACCTTC.

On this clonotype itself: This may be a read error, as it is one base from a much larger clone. The CDR3 region has the DNA TGTGCCAGTGAAGGGAACCCGAATCAGCCCCAGCATTTT. Translated, it gives CASEGNPNQPQHF. The chain couples TRBV2 to TRBJ1-5, with no clear D. V was shortened by 9 bases and J by 4 bases, with 13 bases between the two germline ends. The CDR3 runs to 13 residues. Germline-derived CDR1 and CDR2 are SNHLY and FYNNEI.

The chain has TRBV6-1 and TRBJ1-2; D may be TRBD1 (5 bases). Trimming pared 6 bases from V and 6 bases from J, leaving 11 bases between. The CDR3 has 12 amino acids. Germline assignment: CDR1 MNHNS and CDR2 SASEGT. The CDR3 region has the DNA TGTGCCAGCAGCCAAGGGGTCCATGGCTACACCTTC. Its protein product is CASSQGVHGYTF.

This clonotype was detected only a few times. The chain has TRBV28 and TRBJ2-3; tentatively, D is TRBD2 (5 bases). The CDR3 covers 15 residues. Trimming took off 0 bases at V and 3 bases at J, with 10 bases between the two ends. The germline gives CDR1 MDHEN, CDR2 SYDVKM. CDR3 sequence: CASSLWGRGTDTQYF. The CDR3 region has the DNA TGTGCCAGCAGTTTATGGGGGAGAGGGACAGATACGCAGTATTTT.

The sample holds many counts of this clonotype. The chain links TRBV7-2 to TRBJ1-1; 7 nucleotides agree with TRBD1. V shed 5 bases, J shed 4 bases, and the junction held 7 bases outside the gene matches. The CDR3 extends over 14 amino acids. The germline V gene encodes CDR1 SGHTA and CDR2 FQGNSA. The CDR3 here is CASSLRQGTTEAFF. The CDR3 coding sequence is TGTGCCAGCAGCCTAAGACAGGGAACCACTGAAGCTTTCTTT.

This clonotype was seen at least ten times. This CDR3 is CASTLAGAGNTIYF. Here the CDR3 DNA reads TGTGCCAGTACCCTCGCCGGGGCTGGAAACACCATATATTTT. The chain employs TRBV19 and TRBJ1-3; no clear D. The CDR3 consists of 14 residues. Trimming took off 7 bases at V and 2 bases at J, with 12 bases between the two ends. Germline-derived CDR1 and CDR2 are LNHDA and SQIVND (reference sequence).

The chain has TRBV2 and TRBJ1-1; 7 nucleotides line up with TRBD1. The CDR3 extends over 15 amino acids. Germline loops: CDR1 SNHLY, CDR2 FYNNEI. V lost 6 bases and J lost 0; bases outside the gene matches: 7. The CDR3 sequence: CASRTGVLMNTEAFF. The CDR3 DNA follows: TGTGCCAGCAGAACAGGGGTCCTAATGAACACTGAAGCTTTCTTT.